This TCR beta chain was obtained from a study of T cells in Graves' hyperthyroidism and ophthalmopathy. The germline gives CDR1 MNHEY, CDR2 SVGAGI. With 4 bases clipped from V and 3 bases from J, the junction kept 4 bases outside the gene matches. The CDR3 extends over 14 amino acids. RNA transcripts served as the template for amplifying TCR beta CDR3 regions. Initially, a first-round RT-PCR of the TCR CDR3 employed the HTBI primer set. In TCRdb, the multiplex PCR reads were re-called with MiXCR into one record per CDR3 protein. Counted here are roughly 570,000 distinct CDR3 sequences, about a sixth occurring once; the ten biggest clones make up roughly 6.6%. With a duration under 2 months, the hyperthyroidism was newly diagnosed in patients aged 18 to 65. Exclusion followed for patients with uncontrolled infection, other autoimmune disease, pregnancy or lactation.

The sequenced sample was blood. The chain has TRBV6-5 and TRBJ1-1; 8 bases agree with TRBD1. The sequence derives from a woman aged 25 to 39 with Graves' hyperthyroidism. The chain's CDR3 is CASSSGGRYTEAFF. The CDR3 bases are TGTGCCAGCAGTTCAGGGGGCCGGTACACTGAAGCTTTCTTT.